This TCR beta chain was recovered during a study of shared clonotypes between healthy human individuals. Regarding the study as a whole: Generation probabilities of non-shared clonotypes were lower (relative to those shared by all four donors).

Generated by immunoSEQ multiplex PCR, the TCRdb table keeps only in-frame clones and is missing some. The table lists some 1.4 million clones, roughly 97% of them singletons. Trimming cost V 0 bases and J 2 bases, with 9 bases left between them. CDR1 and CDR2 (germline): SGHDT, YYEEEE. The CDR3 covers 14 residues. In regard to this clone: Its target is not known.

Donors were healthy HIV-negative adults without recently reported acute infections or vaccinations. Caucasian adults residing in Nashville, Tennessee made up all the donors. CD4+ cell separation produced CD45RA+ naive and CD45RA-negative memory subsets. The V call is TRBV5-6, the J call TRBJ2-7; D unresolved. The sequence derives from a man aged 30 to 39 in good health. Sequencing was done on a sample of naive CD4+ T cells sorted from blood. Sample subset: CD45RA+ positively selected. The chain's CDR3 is CASSLALRTYEQYF. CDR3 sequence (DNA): TGTGCCAGCAGCTTGGCACTTCGCACCTACGAGCAGTACTTC.